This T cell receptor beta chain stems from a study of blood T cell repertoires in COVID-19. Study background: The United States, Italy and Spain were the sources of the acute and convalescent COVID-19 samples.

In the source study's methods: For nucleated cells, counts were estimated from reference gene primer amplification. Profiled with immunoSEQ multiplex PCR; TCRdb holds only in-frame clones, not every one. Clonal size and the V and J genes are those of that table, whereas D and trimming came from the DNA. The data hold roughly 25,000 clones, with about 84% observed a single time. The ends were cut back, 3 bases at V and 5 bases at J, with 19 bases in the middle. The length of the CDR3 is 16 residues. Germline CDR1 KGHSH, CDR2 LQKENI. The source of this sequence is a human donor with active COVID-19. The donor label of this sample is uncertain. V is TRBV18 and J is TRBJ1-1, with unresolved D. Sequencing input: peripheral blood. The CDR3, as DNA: TGTGCCAGCTCACCTGGCCAGAAGTTCCGCCAGACTGAAGCTTTCTTT. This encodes CASSPGQKFRQTEAFF.